This entry describes one T cell receptor (beta chain). The CDR3 contains 24 residues. The germline CDR1 and CDR2 sequences are WNHNN and SYGVQD (reference sequence). The V segment lost 5 bases and the J segment 0 bases; nucleotides outside the gene matches: 26. This record belongs to a study of blood T cell repertoires in COVID-19. Only in-frame clones appear in the TCRdb table, and some are missing; sequencing was by immunoSEQ multiplex PCR. Seen here are fewer than 250,000 clones, roughly nine tenths observed once, and the top ten hold around 6.5%. This sequence originates from a man aged 60 to 75 who had recovered from COVID-19. Sequencing input: peripheral blood. The chain combines TRBV10-1 with TRBJ2-6, with TRBD1 identical over 9 bases. The CDR3, as DNA: TGCGCCAGCAGTTTCGGACAGGGGAGGGGGGGCGGCGTGCAGGCGATCTCTGGGGCCAACGTCCTGACTTTC. Protein: CASSFGQGRGGGVQAISGANVLTF.